The clone carrying this TCR beta chain was picked up a small number of times. Germline V gene sequence: CDR1 SGHVS, CDR2 FNYEAQ. V lost 5 bases, J lost 7 bases, and 17 bases lay in between. The CDR3 consists of 14 residues. The data derive from a study of blood T cells in healthy people across ages. The second PCR ran about 7 to 12 cycles with a sample-barcoded 5' primer and J-beta primers. TCRdb recomputed calls from the 5' RACE reads with MiXCR, one row per CDR3 protein. The sample carries approximately 780,000 distinct CDR3 sequences, under 30% recorded once. This sample was shared with a second study, whose subject was T cells of mothers and their children. According to that study: Across the analysis, no persistent microchimeric T cell clones were detected.

Sequenced material: blood. The chain recombines TRBV7-6 with TRBJ1-2, with D possibly TRBD1 on 5 matching bases. This receptor was obtained from a boy under 18 in good health. The chain's CDR3 is CASSPPGPQSGYTF. CDR3 coding DNA: TGTGCCAGCAGCCCCCCGGGGCCACAGAGTGGCTACACCTTC.